This TCR beta chain was recovered during a study of blood T cell repertoires in COVID-19. Study in general: Material from acute and convalescent COVID-19 was sourced from the United States, Italy and Spain. PBMCs, B-cell-depleted T cells, or T cells were the source of the cDNA or gDNA that made up the material.

The CDR3 totals 16 residues. Germline V gives CDR1 SGHAT, CDR2 FQDESV (reference sequence). Unmatched junction bases numbered 5, after V lost 4 bases and J lost 0 bases. Seattle-derived patients entered the study during active infection and were followed longitudinally. Sequencing was performed with immunoSEQ multiplex PCR; in TCRdb, only in-frame clones are kept and a portion is missing. The table includes about 130,000 clones, approximately 85% detected once. The sample consisted of peripheral blood. The chain joins TRBV11-1 to TRBJ2-2; 7 bases align to TRBD2. The receptor comes from a woman aged 80 or over with COVID-19, enrolled during active disease. The CDR3, as DNA: TGTGCCAGCAGCTCTGCTGGGGGGGCGAACACCGGGGAGCTGTTTTTT. This encodes CASSSAGGANTGELFF.